The 20 T cell receptor beta chains below come from one sample, sequenced in a study of T-cell reconstitution after alpha-beta-depleted transplantation in children. TCRbeta library preparation incorporated unique molecular identifiers. Via MiXCR, TCRdb re-called the PCR reads, giving one row per CDR3 protein. The repertoire includes about 20,000 distinct CDR3 sequences, around 9.9% of them detected once, and around 23% sits in the top ten. The material sequenced was PBMCs from the stem cell graft donor, taken from the stem cell graft. These receptors all come from a human donor who donated a stem cell graft to a child with chronic granulomatous disease.

This clonotype was observed many times. The DNA for the CDR3 is TGCAGCGTTACGCGGTGGGTTGACCCAGGACTGGGGGGCTATAGCAATCAGCCCCAGCATTTT. It yields the protein CSVTRWVDPGLGGYSNQPQHF. This chain uses TRBV29-1 with TRBJ1-5, with D possibly matching TRBD1 (6 bases). The ends were cut back, 5 bases at V and 0 bases at J, with 32 bases in the middle. From germline, CDR1 is SQVTM and CDR2 ANQGSEA. The CDR3 is 21 residues long.

This clonotype was counted ten times or more. This chain uses TRBV20-1 with TRBJ2-3; D ambiguous. The CDR3 spans 15 residues. V was clipped by 0 bases and J by 2 bases, with 12 bases between them. CDR1 is DFQATT, CDR2 SNEGSKA, per germline (reference sequence). The CDR3 DNA reads TGCAGTGCTAGAGATCTGGCAGTTTACACAGATACGCAGTATTTT. Protein sequence: CSARDLAVYTDTQYF.

This clonotype was seen many times. This chain uses TRBV5-1 with TRBJ2-1, with 12 nucleotides matching TRBD2. V lost 2 bases to trimming and J lost 9 bases; unmatched junction nucleotides: 9. Germline V CDR1 and CDR2: SGHRS, YFSETQ. This CDR3 spans 16 amino acids. Here the CDR3 reads CASSFSTSGRVGEQFF. DNA of the CDR3: TGCGCCAGCAGCTTCTCGACTAGCGGGAGAGTCGGTGAGCAGTTCTTC. The full variable domain, with the rest looked up from reference TRBV5-1 and TRBJ2-1, is KAGVTQTPRYLIKTRGQQVTLSCSPISGHRSVSWYQQTPGQGLQFLFEYFSETQRNKGNFPGRFSGRQFSNSRSEMNVSTLELGDSALYLCASSFSTSGRVGEQFFGPGTRLTVL.

This clonotype was recorded many times. The CDR3 loop is CASSLGPSRWAQHF. As DNA, the CDR3 is TGTGCCAGCAGCTTGGGGCCTTCCCGGTGGGCCCAGCATTTT. The chain combines TRBV7-6 with TRBJ1-5; D may be TRBD1 (5 bases). The V end was cut by 3 bases, the J end by 11 bases, with 17 bases between. The CDR3 has 14 residues. Germline assignment: CDR1 SGHVS and CDR2 FNYEAQ. Together with reference TRBV7-6 and TRBJ1-5, the CDR3 gives the full variable domain: GAGVSQSPRYKVTKRGQDVALRCDPISGHVSLYWYRQALGQGPEFLTYFNYEAQQDKSGLPNDRFSAERPEGSISTLTIQRTEQRDSAMYRCASSLGPSRWAQHFGDGTRLSIL.

This clonotype was seen many times. The V and J genes are TRBV7-9 and TRBJ1-1; unclear D gene. Germline CDR1 SEHNR, CDR2 FQNEAQ (reference sequence). Between the trimmed V and J ends, which lost 5 bases and 4 bases, there was a span of 17 bases. This CDR3 spans 15 amino acids. DNA of the CDR3: TGTGCCAGCAGCCCTGAATCGTGGTGGGGCACTGAAGCTTTCTTT. Amino acid sequence: CASSPESWWGTEAFF.

This clonotype was counted at least ten times. The chain links TRBV6-5 to TRBJ2-5; the match to TRBD2 covers 11 bases. J gave up 2 bases and V 8 bases, and 13 bases lay outside the gene matches. CDR3 size: 17 residues. Germline-derived CDR1 and CDR2 are MNHEY and SVGAGI. The DNA of the CDR3 is TGTGCCAGCGGTTTCAAAGCGGGACTAGCGGCACAAGAGACCCAGTACTTC. It is translated as CASGFKAGLAAQETQYF.

This clonotype was recorded a few times. The chain employs TRBV29-1 and TRBJ1-1, with a possible D match to TRBD1 (5 bases). The CDR3 runs 13 residues. V was clipped by 6 bases and J by 0 bases, with 11 bases between them. Germline V CDR1 and CDR2: SQVTM, ANQGSEA. The CDR3 DNA follows: TGCAGCGTGGTGGGGGAGTTGAACACTGAAGCTTTCTTT. Amino acids: CSVVGELNTEAFF.

The rearrangement links TRBV20-1 to TRBJ1-1; TRBD1 might be the D (6 bases). Germline loops: CDR1 DFQATT, CDR2 SNEGSKA (reference sequence). This CDR3 is built from 12 residues. V was trimmed by 6 bases and J by 3 bases, leaving 11 bases between them. The CDR3 sequence is CSAGTRYTEAFF. In nucleotides, the CDR3 is TGCAGTGCCGGGACAAGGTACACTGAAGCTTTCTTT.

This chain uses TRBV13 with TRBJ2-7; 7 nucleotides line up with TRBD1. Germline CDR1 reads PRHDT; CDR2 reads FYEKMQ (reference sequence). CDR3 length equals 11 residues. CDR3 in amino acids: CATGQAYEQYF. In nucleotides, the CDR3 is TGTGCGACAGGACAGGCCTACGAGCAGTACTTC.

This clonotype was detected many times. Germline is not matched at one junction end, which may reflect a read error. The rearrangement uses TRBV7-7 and TRBJ2-2; D is unresolved. The CDR3 length is 13 residues. Per germline, CDR1 SSHAT and CDR2 FNYEAQ (reference sequence). The CDR3 sequence: CASSPSEPGELFF. CDR3 nucleotide sequence: TGTGCTAGCAGCCCGAGTGAACCCGGGGAGCTGTTTTTT.

In its sample, this clonotype was seen many times. V is TRBV12-3 or TRBV12-4 and J is TRBJ2-7; D gene ambiguous. Trimming removed 5 bases from V and 2 bases from J, with 13 bases in between. The CDR3 loop spans 14 amino acids. CDR3 in amino acids: CASSLSGLPYEQYF. CDR3 DNA: TGTGCCAGCAGTCTATCCGGGTTACCCTACGAGCAGTACTTC.

At least ten counts were recorded for this clonotype. CDR3 in amino acids: CARYRGRNTIYF. Here the CDR3 DNA reads TGTGCGAGATACAGGGGACGCAACACCATATATTTT. The rearrangement uses TRBV21-1 and TRBJ1-3; the DNA was not used to check the table's D call, TRBD1. TRBV21-1 is a recognized pseudogene. This CDR3 comprises 12 residues.

The table lists this clonotype with many counts. The chain recombines TRBV4-3 with TRBJ2-7; TRBD2 is a possible D gene (5 bases). Trimming removed 1 base at V and 3 bases at J, with 7 bases between. Germline CDR1 and CDR2: LGHNA and YSLEER. This CDR3 contains 13 residues. The CDR3 nucleotides read TGCGCCAGCAGCCAAGGGACTGACTACGAGCAGTACTTC. It yields the protein CASSQGTDYEQYF.

This clonotype was seen at least ten times. The rearrangement links TRBV20-1 to TRBJ2-7, with D perhaps given as TRBD1 or TRBD2 (5 bases each). Germline CDR1 is DFQATT and CDR2 is SNEGSKA (reference sequence). The V end was cut by 5 bases, the J end by 3 bases, with 8 bases between. The CDR3 is made up of 11 amino acids. The CDR3 protein is CSAGDDYEQYF. CDR3 coding DNA: TGCAGTGCTGGGGACGACTACGAGCAGTACTTC.

J is TRBJ2-1 and V is TRBV7-3, with D perhaps matching TRBD1 (6 bases). Between the trimmed V and J ends, which lost 5 bases and 2 bases, there was a span of 13 bases. The germline V gene encodes CDR1 SGHTA and CDR2 FQGTGA. The CDR3 is made up of 15 amino acids. CDR3 in DNA: TGTGCCAGCAGCCCACAACAGGGCCCCTACAATGAGCAGTTCTTC. Translating it yields CASSPQQGPYNEQFF.

This clonotype has ten or more counts. The V and J genes are TRBV21-1 and TRBJ1-1. TRBV21-1 is a listed pseudogene. This CDR3 region has 10 residues. CDR3 residues: CASSRTEAFF. The CDR3 coding sequence is TGTGCCAGCAGCCGCACTGAAGCTTTCTTT.

This clonotype came up a few times. This chain's CDR3 is CASSQDLPSYNEQFF. The CDR3, as DNA: TGCGCCAGCAGCCAAGACCTACCCTCCTACAATGAGCAGTTCTTC. The rearrangement joins TRBV4-3 to TRBJ2-1, with D unresolved. V was shortened by 0 bases and J by 0 bases, with 6 bases between the two germline ends. The CDR3 contains 15 residues. CDR1 is LGHNA, CDR2 YSLEER, per germline.

At least ten counts were recorded for this clonotype. The chain recombines TRBV20-1 with TRBJ1-6, with D uncertain. V lost 0 bases to trimming and J lost 8 bases, with 8 bases between them. Germline CDR1 is DFQATT and CDR2 is SNEGSKA (reference sequence). The CDR3 is 13 amino acids. DNA of the CDR3: TGCAGTGCTAGAGAAGACCGGGATTCACCCCTCCACTTT. This translates into CSAREDRDSPLHF.

This clonotype is labeled medium-sized. This chain connects TRBV7-6 to TRBJ1-1; the match to TRBD1 covers 7 bases. CDR1 is SGHVS and CDR2 is FNYEAQ in the germline V gene. With 1 base clipped from V and 3 bases from J, the junction kept 2 bases outside the gene matches. There are 14 residues in the CDR3. The CDR3 coding sequence is TGTGCCAGCAGCTTAGGACAGGGACACACTGAAGCTTTCTTT. It codes for CASSLGQGHTEAFF. Variable domain in full (rest from reference TRBV7-6 and TRBJ1-1): GAGVSQSPRYKVTKRGQDVALRCDPISGHVSLYWYRQALGQGPEFLTYFNYEAQQDKSGLPNDRFSAERPEGSISTLTIQRTEQRDSAMYRCASSLGQGHTEAFFGQGTRLTVV.

This clonotype was seen at least ten times. The chain joins TRBV9 to TRBJ2-7; D gene ambiguous. In germline, CDR1 is SGDLS, CDR2 YYNGEE. Trimming took off 0 bases at V and 2 bases at J, with 9 bases between the two ends. The CDR3 length is 14 residues. As DNA, the CDR3 is TGTGCCAGCAGCGTAGGTCTGGGTCCCTACGAGCAGTACTTC. Protein product: CASSVGLGPYEQYF.